The rows below give T cell receptor beta chains drawn from one sample of a study of breast tumors, draining lymph nodes, adjacent tissues. TCRdb fed the multiplex PCR reads into MiXCR, producing one record per CDR3 protein. The table includes over 150,000 distinct CDR3 sequences, around 33% detected once. The specimen was axillary lymph node tissue. The receptors come from a female donor with breast cancer. Some clones in this sample may be carry-over from other donors' samples. Each CDR3 is given with its conserved first and last residue. The D gene is left open where the match is weak. Clone size is shown for a subset of rows, as once, few, many or a class of expanded clone.

>.|.|TRBJ1-1|TRBV9
CASSVRPGAGTEAFF
TGTGCCAGCAGCGTGAGGCCGGGGGCAGGGACTGAAGCTTTCTTT
>.|many|TRBJ1-6|TRBV6-5
CASSRVGANSPLHF
TGTGCCAGCAGTCGGGTGGGCGCTAATTCACCCCTCCACTTT
>.|many|TRBJ2-4|TRBV19
CASSILGQDKNIQYF
TGTGCCAGTAGTATCCTAGGGCAGGACAAAAACATTCAGTACTTC
>.|many|TRBJ1-6|TRBV4-2
CASSQDGGGDNSPLHF
TGTGCCAGCAGCCAAGATGGGGGCGGGGACAATTCACCCCTCCACTTT
>.|once|TRBJ2-3|TRBV4-2
CASSQELSPGDTQYF
TGTGCCAGCAGCCAAGAATTATCCCCGGGAGATACGCAGTATTTT
>.|many|TRBJ2-1|TRBV2
CASIPQTNEQFF
TGTGCCAGCATACCCCAGACCAATGAGCAGTTCTTC
>.|many|TRBJ1-3|TRBV14
CASSPDSLTGNTIYF
TGTGCCAGCAGCCCGGACAGCCTGACTGGAAACACCATATATTTT
>TRBD2|.|TRBJ2-1|TRBV29-1
CSVEPLGGSQSEQFF
TGCAGCGTTGAGCCGTTGGGCGGGAGCCAGAGTGAGCAGTTCTTC
>.|.|TRBJ1-6|TRBV20-1
CSATSGGLLHF
TGCAGTGCCACTAGCGGGGGACTCCTCCACTTT
>.|few|TRBJ1-1|TRBV9
CASSVGVATEAFF
TGTGCCAGCAGCGTAGGGGTGGCAACTGAAGCTTTCTTT
>.|many|TRBJ1-6|TRBV20-1
CSAKDGNSPLHF
TGCAGTGCTAAAGATGGTAATTCACCCCTCCACTTT
>TRBD1|many|TRBJ1-2|TRBV2
CASSERQGRSYGYTF
TGTGCCAGCAGTGAACGACAGGGGCGCTCTTATGGCTACACCTTC
>.|many|TRBJ1-1|TRBV20-1
CSARAGPTEAFF
TGCAGTGCTAGAGCTGGACCGACCGAAGCTTTCTTT
>.|.|TRBJ2-2|TRBV6-7
CASSYGFGGRAGELFF
TGTGCCAGCAGTTACGGGTTTGGGGGGCGGGCCGGGGAGCTGTTTTTT
>.|.|TRBJ1-1|TRBV20-1
CSAMNTEAFF
TGCAGTGCTATGAACACTGAAGCTTTCTTT
>.|many|TRBJ2-7|TRBV7-8
CASSRTGREQYF
TGTGCCAGCAGTAGGACAGGGAGGGAACAGTACTTC
>.|many|TRBJ2-3|TRBV12-3/TRBV12-4
CASSLSLGGDRDTSTDTQYF
TGTGCCAGCAGTCTATCATTAGGGGGGGACCGCGACACTAGCACAGATACGCAGTATTTT
>.|many|TRBJ2-2|TRBV28
CASSLRGELFF
TGTGCCAGCAGTCTAAGGGGGGAGCTGTTTTTT
>TRBD1|many|TRBJ2-7|TRBV5-1
CASSPRTGANEQYF
TGCGCCAGCAGCCCCAGGACAGGGGCTAACGAGCAGTACTTC
>.|many|TRBJ2-2|TRBV4-1
CASSYQANTGELFF
TGCGCCAGCAGCTACCAAGCGAACACCGGGGAGCTGTTTTTT
>TRBD2|many|TRBJ2-1|TRBV10-3
CAISESSGWSTSGRYNEQFF
TGTGCCATCAGTGAGTCGTCAGGGTGGTCTACTAGCGGGAGATACAATGAGCAGTTCTTC
>.|many|TRBJ2-6|TRBV5-5
CASSFRPNVLTF
TGTGCCAGCAGCTTTAGGCCCAACGTCCTGACTTTC
>.|many|TRBJ1-6|TRBV9
CASSVDGVNSPLHF
TGTGCCAGCAGCGTAGATGGGGTTAATTCACCCCTCCACTTT
>TRBD2|many|TRBJ2-7|TRBV5-1
CASNTGTSALSYEQYF
TGCGCCAGCAATACCGGGACTAGCGCACTCTCCTACGAGCAGTACTTC
>TRBD2|.|TRBJ2-7|TRBV6-2/TRBV6-3
CASSHGGASYVQYF
TGTGCCAGCAGTCACGGGGGGGCTTCCTACGTGCAGTACTTC
>.|many|TRBJ1-3|TRBV3-1
CASSQDPGPRNTIYF
TGTGCCAGCAGCCAAGATCCCGGCCCCAGGAACACCATATATTTT
>.|many|TRBJ1-3|TRBV11-2
CASSFMRATISGNTIYF
TGTGCCAGCAGCTTTATGAGGGCAACCATCTCTGGAAACACCATATATTTT
>TRBD1|.|TRBJ1-5|TRBV25-1
CASLDRGLSNQPQHF
TGTGCCAGCCTTGACAGGGGGCTTAGCAATCAGCCCCAGCATTTT
>TRBD2|many|TRBJ2-7|TRBV20-1
CSARGVAGGSEQYF
TGCAGTGCTAGAGGGGTAGCGGGGGGGTCCGAGCAGTACTTC
>.|.|TRBJ2-7|TRBV29-1
CSVGLGVEQYF
TGCAGCGTTGGCCTCGGGGTTGAGCAGTACTTC
>.|many|TRBJ1-2|TRBV20-1
CSASPTGSYGYTF
TGCAGTGCTAGCCCCACAGGGAGCTATGGCTACACCTTC
>.|.|TRBJ2-3|TRBV6-2/TRBV6-3
CASSSPDTQYF
TGTGCCAGCAGTTCCCCAGATACGCAGTATTTT
>.|many|TRBJ1-6|TRBV5-4
CASSWEGNSPLHF
TGTGCCAGCAGCTGGGAGGGGAATTCACCCCTCCACTTT
>TRBD2|.|TRBJ2-6|TRBV14
CASSQTSGGPTGLCSGANVLTF
TGTGCCAGCAGCCAGACTAGCGGGGGGCCCACCGGGCTGTGCTCTGGGGCCAACGTCCTGACTTTC
>TRBD1|.|TRBJ1-6|TRBV6-4
CASSVGTEDSPLHF
TGTGCCAGCAGTGTTGGGACAGAGGATTCACCCCTCCACTTT
>.|few|TRBJ2-3|TRBV6-2/TRBV6-3
CASSFQESTDTQYF
TGTGCCAGCAGTTTCCAGGAGAGCACAGATACGCAGTATTTT
>.|many|TRBJ2-7|TRBV5-5
CASSLDMGLTYEQYF
TGTGCCAGCAGCCTTGACATGGGTTTAACCTACGAGCAGTACTTC
>TRBD2|many|TRBJ2-3|TRBV19
CASSIPVGLGTDTQYF
TGTGCCAGTAGTATACCGGTTGGACTAGGGACAGATACGCAGTATTTT
>.|few|TRBJ1-3|TRBV28
CASSFRPGRENTIYF
TGTGCCAGCAGTTTTCGACCCGGAAGGGAAAACACCATATATTTT
>.|many|TRBJ1-2|TRBV6-5
CASSYSPEYGYTF
TGTGCCAGCAGTTACTCGCCGGAATATGGCTACACCTTC
>.|many|TRBJ1-6|TRBV30
CAWSVPDFNSPLHF
TGTGCCTGGAGTGTACCGGACTTCAATTCACCCCTCCACTTT
>TRBD2|many|TRBJ2-5|TRBV6-6
CASSHSFRAGGQETQYF
TGTGCCAGCAGCCACTCCTTTAGGGCGGGAGGACAAGAGACCCAGTACTTC
>.|many|TRBJ2-5|TRBV6-2/TRBV6-3
CASSPARAGAKTQYF
TGTGCCAGCAGTCCCGCGCGGGCAGGGGCAAAGACCCAGTACTTC
>TRBD1|many|TRBJ1-5|TRBV7-2
CASSVNGDRAQPQHF
TGTGCCAGCAGCGTAAATGGGGACAGAGCTCAGCCCCAGCATTTT
>.|.|TRBJ1-6|TRBV20-1
CSERGATSSPLHF
TGCAGTGAAAGAGGGGCTACGAGTTCACCCCTCCACTTT
>TRBD2|.|TRBJ2-4|TRBV5-6
CASSQDVAGGAKNIQYF
TGTGCCAGCAGCCAAGATGTTGCGGGGGGTGCCAAAAACATTCAGTACTTC
>TRBD2|many|TRBJ2-3|TRBV11-2
CASSLDYMAGGTDTQYF
TGTGCCAGCAGCTTAGACTATATGGCGGGGGGAACAGATACGCAGTATTTT